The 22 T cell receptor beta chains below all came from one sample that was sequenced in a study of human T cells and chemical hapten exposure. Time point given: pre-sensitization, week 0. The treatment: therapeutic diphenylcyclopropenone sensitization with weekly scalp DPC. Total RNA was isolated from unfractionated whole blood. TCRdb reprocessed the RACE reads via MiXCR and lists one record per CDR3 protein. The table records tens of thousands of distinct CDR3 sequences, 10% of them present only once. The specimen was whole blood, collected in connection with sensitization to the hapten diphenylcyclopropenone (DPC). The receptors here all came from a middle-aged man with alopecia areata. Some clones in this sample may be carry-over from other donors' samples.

The CDR3 DNA sequence: TGTGCCAGCAGTTCCCCTCAGGGGAATGGCTACACCTTC. It codes for CASSSPQGNGYTF. This chain joins TRBV28 and TRBJ1-2, with D maybe TRBD1 (6 bases). The CDR3 is 13 residues long. Germline loops: CDR1 MDHEN, CDR2 SYDVKM. The V and J ends lost 4 bases and 6 bases respectively, with 12 bases between them.

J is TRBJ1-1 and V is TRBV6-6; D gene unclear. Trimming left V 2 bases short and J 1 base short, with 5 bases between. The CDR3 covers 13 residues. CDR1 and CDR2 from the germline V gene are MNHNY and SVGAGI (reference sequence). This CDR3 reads CASSYAWNTEAFF. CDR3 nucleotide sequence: TGTGCCAGCAGTTACGCCTGGAACACTGAAGCTTTCTTT.

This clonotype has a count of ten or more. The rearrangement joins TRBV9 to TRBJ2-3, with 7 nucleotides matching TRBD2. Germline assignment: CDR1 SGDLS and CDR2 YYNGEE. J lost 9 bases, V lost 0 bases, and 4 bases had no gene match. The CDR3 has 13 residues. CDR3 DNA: TGTGCCAGCAGCGTAGGGGGACTAAAGACGCAGTATTTT. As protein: CASSVGGLKTQYF.

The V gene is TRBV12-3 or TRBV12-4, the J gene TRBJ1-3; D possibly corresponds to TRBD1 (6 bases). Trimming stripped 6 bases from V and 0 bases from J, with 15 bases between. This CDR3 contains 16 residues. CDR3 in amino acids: CASSKSTGTSGNTIYF. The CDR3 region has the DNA TGTGCCAGCAGCAAGTCTACAGGGACCTCTGGAAACACCATATATTTT.

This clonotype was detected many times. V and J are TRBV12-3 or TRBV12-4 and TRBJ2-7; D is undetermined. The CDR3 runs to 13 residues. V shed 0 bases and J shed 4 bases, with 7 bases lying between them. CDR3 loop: CASSLAVRYEQYF. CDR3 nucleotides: TGTGCCAGCAGTTTAGCGGTGAGGTACGAGCAGTACTTC.

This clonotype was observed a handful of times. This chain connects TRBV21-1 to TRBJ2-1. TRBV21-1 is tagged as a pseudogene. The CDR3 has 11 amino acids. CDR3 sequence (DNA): TGTGCCAGCACCAAGGCGGCTGAGCAGTTCTTC. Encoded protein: CASTKAAEQFF.

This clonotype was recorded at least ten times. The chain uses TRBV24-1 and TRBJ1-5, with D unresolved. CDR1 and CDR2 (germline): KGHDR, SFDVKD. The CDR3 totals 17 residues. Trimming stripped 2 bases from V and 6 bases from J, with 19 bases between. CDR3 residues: CATSDSPDRLGGQPQHF. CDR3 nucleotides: TGTGCCACCAGTGATTCCCCCGACCGACTCGGAGGTCAGCCCCAGCATTTT.

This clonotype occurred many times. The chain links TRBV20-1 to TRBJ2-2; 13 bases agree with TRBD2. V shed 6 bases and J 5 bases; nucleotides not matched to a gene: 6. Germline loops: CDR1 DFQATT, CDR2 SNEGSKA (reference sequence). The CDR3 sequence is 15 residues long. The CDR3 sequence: CSAAPGLAGTGELFF. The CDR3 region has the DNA TGCAGTGCCGCTCCGGGACTAGCGGGAACCGGGGAGCTGTTTTTT.

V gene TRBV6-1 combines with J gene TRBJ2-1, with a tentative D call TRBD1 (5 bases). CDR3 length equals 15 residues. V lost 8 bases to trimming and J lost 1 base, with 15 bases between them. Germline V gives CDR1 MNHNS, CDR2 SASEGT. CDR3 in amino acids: CASVSSQGSYNEQFF. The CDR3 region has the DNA TGTGCCAGCGTATCATCCCAGGGTTCCTACAATGAGCAGTTCTTC.

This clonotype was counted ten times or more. In nucleotides, the CDR3 is TGTGCCATCAGAGACAGGGGAGGCACCGGGGAGCTGTTTTTT. This codes for CAIRDRGGTGELFF. The chain employs TRBV10-3 and TRBJ2-2; 8 bases map to TRBD1. The CDR3 length is 14 residues. V lost 6 bases to trimming and J lost 4 bases; unmatched junction nucleotides: 4. The V gene's germline CDR1 is ENHRY and CDR2 SYGVKD.

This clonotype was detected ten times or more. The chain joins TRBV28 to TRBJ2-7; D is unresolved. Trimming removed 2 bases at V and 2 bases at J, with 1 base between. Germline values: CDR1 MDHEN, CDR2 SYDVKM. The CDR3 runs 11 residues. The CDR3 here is CASSLTYEQYF. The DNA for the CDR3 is TGTGCCAGCAGTTTAACCTACGAGCAGTACTTC.

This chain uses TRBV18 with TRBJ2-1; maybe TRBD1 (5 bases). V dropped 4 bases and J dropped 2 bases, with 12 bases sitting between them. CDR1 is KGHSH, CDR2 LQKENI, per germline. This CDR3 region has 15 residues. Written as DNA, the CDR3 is TGTGCCAGCTCACGGGCCGGACAAGCCTACAATGAGCAGTTCTTC. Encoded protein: CASSRAGQAYNEQFF. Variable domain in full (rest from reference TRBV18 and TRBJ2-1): NAGVMQNPRHLVRRRGQEARLRCSPMKGHSHVYWYRQLPEEGLKFMVYLQKENIIDESGMPKERFSAEFPKEGPSILRIQQVVRGDSAAYFCASSRAGQAYNEQFFGPGTRLTVL.

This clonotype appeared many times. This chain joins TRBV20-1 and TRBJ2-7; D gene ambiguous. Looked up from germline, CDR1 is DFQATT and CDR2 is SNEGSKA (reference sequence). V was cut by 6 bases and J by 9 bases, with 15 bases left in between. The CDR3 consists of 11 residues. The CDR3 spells CSAPSEKMQYF. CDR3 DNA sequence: TGCAGTGCACCTTCAGAGAAGATGCAGTACTTC.

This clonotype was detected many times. CDR3: CANRLAGASGEQFF. As DNA, the CDR3 is TGTGCCAACCGATTAGCGGGAGCCTCTGGTGAGCAGTTCTTC. The genes are TRBV7-2 and TRBJ2-1; 9 nucleotides align to TRBD2. V was pared by 10 bases and J by 9 bases, with 13 bases of the junction left unmatched. From germline, CDR1 is SGHTA and CDR2 FQGNSA. This CDR3 spans 14 amino acids.

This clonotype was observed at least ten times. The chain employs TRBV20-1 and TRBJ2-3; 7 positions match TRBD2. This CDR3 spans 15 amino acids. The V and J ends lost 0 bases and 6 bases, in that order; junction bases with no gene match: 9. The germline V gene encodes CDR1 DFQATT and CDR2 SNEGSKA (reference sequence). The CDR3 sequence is CSARDSSGSSDTQYF. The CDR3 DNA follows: TGCAGTGCTAGAGATTCTAGCGGTAGCTCCGATACGCAGTATTTT.

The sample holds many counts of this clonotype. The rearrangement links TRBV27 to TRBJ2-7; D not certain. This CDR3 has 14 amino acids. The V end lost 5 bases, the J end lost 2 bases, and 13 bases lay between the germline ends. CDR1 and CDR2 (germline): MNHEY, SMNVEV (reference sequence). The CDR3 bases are TGTGCCAGCAGTCCAGATGCAGGCACCTACGAGCAGTACTTC. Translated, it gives CASSPDAGTYEQYF.

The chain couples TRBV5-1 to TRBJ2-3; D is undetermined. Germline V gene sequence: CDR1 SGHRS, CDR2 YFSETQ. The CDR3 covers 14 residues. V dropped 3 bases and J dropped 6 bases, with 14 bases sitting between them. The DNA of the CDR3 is TGCGCCAGCAGCTCGGCGGCAGAAACGGATACGCAGTATTTT. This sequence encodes CASSSAAETDTQYF.

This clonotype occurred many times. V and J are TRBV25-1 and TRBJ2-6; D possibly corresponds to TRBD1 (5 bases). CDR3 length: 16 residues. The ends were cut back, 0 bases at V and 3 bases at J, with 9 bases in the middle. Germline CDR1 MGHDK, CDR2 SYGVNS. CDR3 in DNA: TGTGCCAGCAGTGAATATAGGGGCTTTGGGGCCAACGTCCTGACTTTC. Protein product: CASSEYRGFGANVLTF.

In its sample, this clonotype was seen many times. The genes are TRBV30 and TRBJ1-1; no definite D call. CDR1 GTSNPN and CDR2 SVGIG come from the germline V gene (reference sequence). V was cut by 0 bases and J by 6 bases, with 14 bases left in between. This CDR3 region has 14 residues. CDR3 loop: CAWSVHGRLAEAFF. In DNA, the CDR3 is TGTGCCTGGAGTGTACACGGGCGATTGGCTGAAGCTTTCTTT.

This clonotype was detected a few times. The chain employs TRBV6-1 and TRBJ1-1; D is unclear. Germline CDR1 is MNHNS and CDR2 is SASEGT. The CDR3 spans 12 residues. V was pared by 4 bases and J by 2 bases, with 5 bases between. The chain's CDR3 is CASSASNTEAFF. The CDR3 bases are TGTGCCAGCAGTGCCAGTAACACTGAAGCTTTCTTT.

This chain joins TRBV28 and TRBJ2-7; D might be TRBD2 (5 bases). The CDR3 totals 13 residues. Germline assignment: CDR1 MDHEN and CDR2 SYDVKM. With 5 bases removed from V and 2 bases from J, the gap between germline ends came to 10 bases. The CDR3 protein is CASSPTMTYEQYF. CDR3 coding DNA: TGTGCCAGCAGTCCGACTATGACCTACGAGCAGTACTTC.

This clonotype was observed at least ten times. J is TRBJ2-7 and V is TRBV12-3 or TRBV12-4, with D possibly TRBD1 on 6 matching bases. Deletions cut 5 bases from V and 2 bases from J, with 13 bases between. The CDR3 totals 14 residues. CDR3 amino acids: CASSPQGRAYEQYF. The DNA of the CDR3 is TGTGCCAGCAGTCCACAGGGAAGGGCCTACGAGCAGTACTTC.